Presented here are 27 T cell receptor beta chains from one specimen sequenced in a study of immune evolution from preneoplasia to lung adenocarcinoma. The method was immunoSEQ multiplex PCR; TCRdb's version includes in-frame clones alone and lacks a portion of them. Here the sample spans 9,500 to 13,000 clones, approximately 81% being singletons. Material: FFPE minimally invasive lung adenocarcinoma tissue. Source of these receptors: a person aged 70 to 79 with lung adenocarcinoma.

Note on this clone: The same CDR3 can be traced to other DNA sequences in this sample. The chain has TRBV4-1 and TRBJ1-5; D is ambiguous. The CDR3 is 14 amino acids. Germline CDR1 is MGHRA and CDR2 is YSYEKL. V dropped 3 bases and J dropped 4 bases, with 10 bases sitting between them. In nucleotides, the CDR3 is TGCGCCAGCAGCCAGGTATTAGGGAATCAGCCCCAGCATTTT. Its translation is CASSQVLGNQPQHF.

This CDR3 is CASSPRLGLATQYF. The CDR3, as DNA: TGTGCCAGCAGCCCCAGACTAGGGTTGGCGACCCAGTACTTC. V usage is TRBV7-9 and J usage is TRBJ2-5; possible D gene TRBD2, 6 bases. The V gene's germline CDR1 is SEHNR and CDR2 FQNEAQ (reference sequence). The CDR3 is 14 residues long. Trimming removed 5 bases at V and 7 bases at J, with 17 bases between.

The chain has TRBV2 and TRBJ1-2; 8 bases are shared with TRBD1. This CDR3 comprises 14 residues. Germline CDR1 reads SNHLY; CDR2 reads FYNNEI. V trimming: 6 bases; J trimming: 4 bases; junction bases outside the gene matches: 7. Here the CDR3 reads CASRADRGLYGYTF. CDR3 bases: TGTGCCAGCAGGGCCGACAGGGGTCTCTATGGCTACACCTTC.

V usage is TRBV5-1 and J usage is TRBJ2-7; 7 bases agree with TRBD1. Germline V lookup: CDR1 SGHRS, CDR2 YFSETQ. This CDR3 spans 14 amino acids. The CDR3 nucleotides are TGCGCTACAAGAACGGATACAGGGGCCTACGAGCAGTACTTC. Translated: CATRTDTGAYEQYF.

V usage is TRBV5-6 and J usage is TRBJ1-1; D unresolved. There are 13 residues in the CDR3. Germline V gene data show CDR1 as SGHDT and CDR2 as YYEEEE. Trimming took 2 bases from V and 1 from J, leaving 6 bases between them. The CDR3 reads CASSFDWNTEAFF. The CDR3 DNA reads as TGTGCCAGCAGCTTCGATTGGAACACTGAAGCTTTCTTT.

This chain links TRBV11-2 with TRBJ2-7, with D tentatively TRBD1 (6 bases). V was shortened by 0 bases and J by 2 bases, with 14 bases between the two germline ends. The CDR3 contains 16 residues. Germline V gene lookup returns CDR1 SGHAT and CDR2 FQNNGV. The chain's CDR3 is CASSLDWAGAPYEQYF. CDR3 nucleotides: TGTGCCAGCAGCTTAGATTGGGCAGGGGCCCCCTACGAGCAGTACTTC.

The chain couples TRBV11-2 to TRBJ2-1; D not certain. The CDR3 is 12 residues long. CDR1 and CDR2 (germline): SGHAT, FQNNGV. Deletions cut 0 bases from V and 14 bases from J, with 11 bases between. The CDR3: CASSLEARTEFF. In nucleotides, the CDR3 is TGTGCCAGCAGCTTAGAAGCCCGTACGGAGTTCTTC.

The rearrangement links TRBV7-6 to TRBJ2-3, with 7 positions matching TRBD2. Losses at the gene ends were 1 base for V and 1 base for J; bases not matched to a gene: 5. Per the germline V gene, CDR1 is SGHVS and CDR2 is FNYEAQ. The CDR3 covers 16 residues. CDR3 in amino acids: CASSLVLARGTDTQYF. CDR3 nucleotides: TGTGCCAGCAGCTTAGTACTAGCGAGAGGCACAGATACGCAGTATTTT.

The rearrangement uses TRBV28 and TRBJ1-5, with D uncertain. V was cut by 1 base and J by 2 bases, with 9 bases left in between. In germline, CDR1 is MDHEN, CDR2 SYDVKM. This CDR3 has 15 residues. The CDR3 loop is CASSLSGPGNQPQHF. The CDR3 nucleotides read TGTGCCAGCAGTTTATCTGGACCTGGCAATCAGCCCCAGCATTTT.

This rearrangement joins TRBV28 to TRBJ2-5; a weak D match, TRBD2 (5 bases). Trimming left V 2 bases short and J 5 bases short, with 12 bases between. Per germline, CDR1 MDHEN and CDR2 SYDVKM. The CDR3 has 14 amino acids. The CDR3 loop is CASSLRLAGETQYF. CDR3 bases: TGTGCCAGCAGTTTACGGCTAGCAGGCGAGACCCAGTACTTC.

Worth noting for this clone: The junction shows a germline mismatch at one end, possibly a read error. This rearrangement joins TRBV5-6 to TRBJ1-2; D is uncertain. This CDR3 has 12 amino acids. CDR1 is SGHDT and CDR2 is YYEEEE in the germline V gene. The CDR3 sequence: CASSWEGRVPFF. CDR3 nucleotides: TGTGCCAGCAGCTGGGAAGGACGGGTACCCTTCTTC.

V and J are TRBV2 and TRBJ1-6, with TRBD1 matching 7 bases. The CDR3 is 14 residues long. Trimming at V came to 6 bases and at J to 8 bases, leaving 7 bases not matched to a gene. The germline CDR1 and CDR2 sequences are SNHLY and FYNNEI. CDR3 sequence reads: CASSLGQKDSPLHF. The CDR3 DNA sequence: TGTGCCAGCAGCCTGGGACAGAAGGATTCACCCCTCCACTTT. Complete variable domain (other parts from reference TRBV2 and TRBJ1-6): EPEVTQTPSHQVTQMGQEVILRCVPISNHLYFYWYRQILGQKVEFLVSFYNNEISEKSEIFDDQFSVERPDGSNFTLKIRSTKLEDSAMYFCASSLGQKDSPLHFGNGTRLTVT.

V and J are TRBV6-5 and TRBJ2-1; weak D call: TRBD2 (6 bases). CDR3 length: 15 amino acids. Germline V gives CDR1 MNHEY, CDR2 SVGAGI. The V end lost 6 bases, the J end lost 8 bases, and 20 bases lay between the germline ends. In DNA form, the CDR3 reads TGTGCCAGCAGGGAACAAGGGCGGGGATCGGATGAGCAGTTCTTC. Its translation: CASREQGRGSDEQFF.

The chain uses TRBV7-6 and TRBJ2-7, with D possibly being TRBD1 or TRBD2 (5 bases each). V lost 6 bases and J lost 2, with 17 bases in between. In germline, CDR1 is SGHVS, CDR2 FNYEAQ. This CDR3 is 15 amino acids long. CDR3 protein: CASSSRWDGTYEQYF. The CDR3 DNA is TGTGCCAGCAGTTCTAGGTGGGACGGGACCTACGAGCAGTACTTC.

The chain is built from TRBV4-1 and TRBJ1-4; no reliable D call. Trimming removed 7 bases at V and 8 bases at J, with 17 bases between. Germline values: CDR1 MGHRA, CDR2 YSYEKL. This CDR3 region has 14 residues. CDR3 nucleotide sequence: TGCGCCAGCACCCTAGACACCTCGGGGGAAAAACTGTTTTTT. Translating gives CASTLDTSGEKLFF.

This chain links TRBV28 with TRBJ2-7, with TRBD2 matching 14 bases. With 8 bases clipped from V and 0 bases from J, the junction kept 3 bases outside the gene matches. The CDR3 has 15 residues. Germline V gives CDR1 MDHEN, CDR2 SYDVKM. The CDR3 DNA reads TGTGCCAGCGGACTAGCGGGGGGCGCCTCCTACGAGCAGTACTTC. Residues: CASGLAGGASYEQYF.

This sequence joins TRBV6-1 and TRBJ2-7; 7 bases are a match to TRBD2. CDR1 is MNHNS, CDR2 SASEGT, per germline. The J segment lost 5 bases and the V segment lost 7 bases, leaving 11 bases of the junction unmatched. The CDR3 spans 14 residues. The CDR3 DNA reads TGTGCCAGCAAATCGGCGGGAGAGGAACACGAGCAGTACTTC. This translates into CASKSAGEEHEQYF.

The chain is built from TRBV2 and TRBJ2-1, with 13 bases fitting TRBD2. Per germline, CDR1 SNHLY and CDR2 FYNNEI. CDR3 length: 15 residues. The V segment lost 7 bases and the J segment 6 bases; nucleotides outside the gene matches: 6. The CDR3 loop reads CASIPRTSGSNEQFF. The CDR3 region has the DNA TGTGCCAGCATCCCCCGGACTAGCGGGAGCAATGAGCAGTTCTTC.

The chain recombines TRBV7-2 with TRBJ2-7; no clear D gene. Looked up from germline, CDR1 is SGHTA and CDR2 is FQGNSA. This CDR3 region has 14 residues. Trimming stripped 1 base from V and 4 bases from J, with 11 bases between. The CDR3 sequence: CASSLGITGYEQYF. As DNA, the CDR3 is TGTGCCAGCAGCTTAGGGATTACGGGTTACGAGCAGTACTTC.

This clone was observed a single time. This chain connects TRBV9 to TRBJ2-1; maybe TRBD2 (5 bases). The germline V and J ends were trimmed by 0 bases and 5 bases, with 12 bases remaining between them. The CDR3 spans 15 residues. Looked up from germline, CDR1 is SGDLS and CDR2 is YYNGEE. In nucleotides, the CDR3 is TGTGCCAGCAGCGTAGTTGGTCTCGGGAACAATGAGCAGTTCTTC. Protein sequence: CASSVVGLGNNEQFF.

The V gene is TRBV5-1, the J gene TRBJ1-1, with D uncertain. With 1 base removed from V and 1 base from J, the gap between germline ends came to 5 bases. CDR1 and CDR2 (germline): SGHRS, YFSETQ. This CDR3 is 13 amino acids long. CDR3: CASSLSRNTEAFF. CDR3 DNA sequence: TGCGCCAGCAGCTTGAGTCGGAACACTGAAGCTTTCTTT.

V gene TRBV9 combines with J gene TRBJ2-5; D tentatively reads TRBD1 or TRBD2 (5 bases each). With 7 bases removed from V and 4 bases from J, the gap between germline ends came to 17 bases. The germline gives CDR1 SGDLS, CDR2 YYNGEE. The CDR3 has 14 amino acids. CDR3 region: CASGPRDPGETQYF. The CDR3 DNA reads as TGTGCCAGCGGACCCCGGGACCCCGGAGAGACCCAGTACTTC.

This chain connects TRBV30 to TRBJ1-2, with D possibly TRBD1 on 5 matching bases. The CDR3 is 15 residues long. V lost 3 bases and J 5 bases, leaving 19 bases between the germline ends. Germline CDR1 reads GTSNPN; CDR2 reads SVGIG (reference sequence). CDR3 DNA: TGTGCCTGGAGGCCCGTGTTGGAGAGGGGATATGGCTACACCTTC. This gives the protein CAWRPVLERGYGYTF.

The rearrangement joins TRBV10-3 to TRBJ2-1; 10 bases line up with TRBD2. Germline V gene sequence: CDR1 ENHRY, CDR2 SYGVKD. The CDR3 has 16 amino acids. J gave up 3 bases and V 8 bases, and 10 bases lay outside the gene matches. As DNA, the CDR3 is TGTGCCATCGGGTGGGAGCGGGGGGGGGACTACAATGAGCAGTTCTTC. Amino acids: CAIGWERGGDYNEQFF.

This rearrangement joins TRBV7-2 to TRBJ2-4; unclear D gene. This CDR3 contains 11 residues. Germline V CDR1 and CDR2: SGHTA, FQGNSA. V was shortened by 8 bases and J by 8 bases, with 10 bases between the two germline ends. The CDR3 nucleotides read TGTGCCAGCGACCACGGTGACATTCAGTACTTC. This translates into CASDHGDIQYF. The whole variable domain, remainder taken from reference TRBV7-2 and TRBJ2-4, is GAGVSQSPSNKVTEKGKDVELRCDPISGHTALYWYRQSLGQGLEFLIYFQGNSAPDKSGLPSDRFSAERTGGSVSTLTIQRTQQEDSAVYLCASDHGDIQYFGAGTRLSVL.

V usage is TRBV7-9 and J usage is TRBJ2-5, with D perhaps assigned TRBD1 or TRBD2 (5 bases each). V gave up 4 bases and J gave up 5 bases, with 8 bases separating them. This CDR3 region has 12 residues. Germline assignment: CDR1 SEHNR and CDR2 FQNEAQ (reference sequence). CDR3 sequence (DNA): TGTGCCAGCAGCTCCGGGACGGAGACCCAGTACTTC. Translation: CASSSGTETQYF.

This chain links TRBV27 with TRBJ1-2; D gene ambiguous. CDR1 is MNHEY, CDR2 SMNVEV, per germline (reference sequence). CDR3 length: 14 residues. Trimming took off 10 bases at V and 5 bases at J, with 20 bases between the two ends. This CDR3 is CATAPGPERYGYTF. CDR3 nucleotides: TGTGCCACCGCGCCCGGCCCGGAGAGGTATGGCTACACCTTC.